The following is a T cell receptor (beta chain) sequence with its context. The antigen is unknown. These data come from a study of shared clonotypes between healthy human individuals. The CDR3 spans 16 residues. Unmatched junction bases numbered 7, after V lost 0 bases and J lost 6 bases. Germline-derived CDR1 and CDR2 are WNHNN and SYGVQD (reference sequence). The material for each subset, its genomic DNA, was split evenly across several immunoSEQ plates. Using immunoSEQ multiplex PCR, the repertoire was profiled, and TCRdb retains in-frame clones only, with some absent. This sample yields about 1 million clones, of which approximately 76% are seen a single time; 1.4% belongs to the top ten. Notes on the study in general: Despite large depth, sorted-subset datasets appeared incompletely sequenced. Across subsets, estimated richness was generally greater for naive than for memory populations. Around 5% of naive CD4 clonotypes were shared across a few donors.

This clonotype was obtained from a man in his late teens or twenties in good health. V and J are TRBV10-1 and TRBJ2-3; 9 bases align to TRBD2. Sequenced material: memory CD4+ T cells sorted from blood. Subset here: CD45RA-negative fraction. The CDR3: CASSESSGGIADTQYF. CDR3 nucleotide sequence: TGCGCCAGCAGTGAGTCCAGCGGGGGGATTGCGGATACGCAGTATTTT.